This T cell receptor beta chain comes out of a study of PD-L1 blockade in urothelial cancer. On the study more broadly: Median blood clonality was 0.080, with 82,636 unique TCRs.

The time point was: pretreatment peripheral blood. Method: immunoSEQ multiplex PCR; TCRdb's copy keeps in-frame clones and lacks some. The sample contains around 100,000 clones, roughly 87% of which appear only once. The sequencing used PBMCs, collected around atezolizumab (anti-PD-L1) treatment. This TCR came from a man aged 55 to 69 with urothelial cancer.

CDR3 coding DNA: TGTGCCAGCAGTTACACAGCGGGGAACCTTGGGGCTTTCTTT. Amino acid sequence: CASSYTAGNLGAFF. This chain connects TRBV6-5 to TRBJ1-1; D uncertain. The V end lost 2 bases, the J end lost 11 bases, and 18 bases lay between the germline ends. Germline V lookup: CDR1 MNHEY, CDR2 SVGAGI. This CDR3 is built from 14 residues.